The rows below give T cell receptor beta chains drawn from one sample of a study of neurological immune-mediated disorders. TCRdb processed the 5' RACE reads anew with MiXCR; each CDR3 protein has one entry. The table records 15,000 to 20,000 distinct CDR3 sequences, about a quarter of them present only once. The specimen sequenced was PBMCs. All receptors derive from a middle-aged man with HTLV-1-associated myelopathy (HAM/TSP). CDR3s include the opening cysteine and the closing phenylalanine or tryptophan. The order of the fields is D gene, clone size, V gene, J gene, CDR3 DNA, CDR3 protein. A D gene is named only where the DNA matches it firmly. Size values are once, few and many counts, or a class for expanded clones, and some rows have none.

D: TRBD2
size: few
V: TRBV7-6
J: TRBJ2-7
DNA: TGTGCCAGCAGCTTGATCCCCAGCGGGGGGCCCTCCTACGAGCAGTACTTC
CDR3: CASSLIPSGGPSYEQYF

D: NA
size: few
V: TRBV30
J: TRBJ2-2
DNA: TGTGCCGGTCAGGGGAACACCGGGGAGCTGTTTTTT
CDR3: CAGQGNTGELFF

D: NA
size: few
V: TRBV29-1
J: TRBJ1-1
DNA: TGCAGCGTTGGGCACCTTGAAGCTTTCTTT
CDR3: CSVGHLEAFF

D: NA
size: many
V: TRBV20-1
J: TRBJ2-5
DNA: TGCAGTGCACCTCAACTGGGGCGCGTAGAGACCCAGTACTTC
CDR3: CSAPQLGRVETQYF

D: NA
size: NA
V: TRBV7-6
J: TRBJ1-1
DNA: TGTGCCAGCACTCCCAGAAAGGGTCGAACTGAAGCTTTCTTT
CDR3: CASTPRKGRTEAFF

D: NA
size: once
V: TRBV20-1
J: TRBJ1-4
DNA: TGCAGTGCTAGAGATTTTACGGCCCTAAATGAAAAACTGTTTTTT
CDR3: CSARDFTALNEKLFF

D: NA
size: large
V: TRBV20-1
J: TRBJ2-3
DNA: TGCAGTGCTAGTGGGGACTCCACAGATACGCAGTATTTT
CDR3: CSASGDSTDTQYF

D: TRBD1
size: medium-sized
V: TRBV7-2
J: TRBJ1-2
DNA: TGTGCCAGCAGCCCCAAGGACAGGGATGGCTATGGCTACACCTTC
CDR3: CASSPKDRDGYGYTF

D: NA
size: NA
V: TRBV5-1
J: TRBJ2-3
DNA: TGCGCCAGCAGCTTGGAGGGGGAAGATACGCAGTATTTT
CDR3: CASSLEGEDTQYF

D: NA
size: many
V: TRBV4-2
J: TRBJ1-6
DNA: TGTGCCAGCAGCCAACCCGGGAGCGATTACTCACCCCTCCACTTT
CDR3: CASSQPGSDYSPLHF

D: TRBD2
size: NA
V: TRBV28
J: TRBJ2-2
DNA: TGTGCCAGCAGTCTAGCGGGAGTGAACACCGGGGAGCTGTTTTTT
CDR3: CASSLAGVNTGELFF

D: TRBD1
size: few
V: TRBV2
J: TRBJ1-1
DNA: TGTGCCAGCAGTGTAGGGCAGGGGGCAAGTGAAGCTTTCTTT
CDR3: CASSVGQGASEAFF

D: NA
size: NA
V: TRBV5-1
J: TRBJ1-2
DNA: TGCGCCAGCAGCTTGGGAGATACAGTCCGCTACACCTTC
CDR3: CASSLGDTVRYTF

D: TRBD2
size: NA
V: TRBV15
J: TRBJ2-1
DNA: TGTGCCACCAGCAGGAAACGGACTAGCGGGGATTATTGGGATGAGCAGTTCTTC
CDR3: CATSRKRTSGDYWDEQFF

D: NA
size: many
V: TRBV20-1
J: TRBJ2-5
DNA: TGCAGTGCTAGTAATAGGGAAGAGACCCAGTACTTC
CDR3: CSASNREETQYF

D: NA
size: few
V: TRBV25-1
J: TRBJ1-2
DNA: TGTGCCAGCAGTGATTCAGGGGAATACTATGGCTACACCTTC
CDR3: CASSDSGEYYGYTF

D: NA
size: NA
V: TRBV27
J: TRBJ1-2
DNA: TGTGCCAGCAGTTTATTTGGGGAAAGTTATCGGAACTATGGCTACACCTTC
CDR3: CASSLFGESYRNYGYTF

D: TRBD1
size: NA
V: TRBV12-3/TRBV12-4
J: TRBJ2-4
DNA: TGTGCCAGCAGGATGACAGGGTTTGACAAAAACATTCAGTACTTC
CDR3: CASRMTGFDKNIQYF

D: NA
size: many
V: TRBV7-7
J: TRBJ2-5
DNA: TGTGCCAGCAGCCCCTCGGGCGGGGCCAGGGGAGAGACCCAGTACTTC
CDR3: CASSPSGGARGETQYF

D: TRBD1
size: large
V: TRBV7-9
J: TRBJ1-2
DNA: TGTGCCAGCAGCCATTCCGGGACAGGGGGCGTTTCCTATGGCTACACCTTC
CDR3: CASSHSGTGGVSYGYTF

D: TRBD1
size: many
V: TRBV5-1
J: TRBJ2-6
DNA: TGCGCCAGCAGCTTGAAGGGACAGGGTGAAGGGGCCAACGTCCTGACTTTC
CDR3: CASSLKGQGEGANVLTF

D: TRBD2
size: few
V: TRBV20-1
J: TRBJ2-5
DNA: TGCAGTGCCGAGACTAGCGGGGTAGAGACCCAGTACTTC
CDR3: CSAETSGVETQYF

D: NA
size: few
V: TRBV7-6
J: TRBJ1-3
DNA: TGTGCCAGCGCCCTCGGCTCTGGAAACACCATATATTTT
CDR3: CASALGSGNTIYF

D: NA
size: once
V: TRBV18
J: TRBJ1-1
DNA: TGTGCCAGCTCCCTCGGACAGAACACTGAAGCTTTCTTT
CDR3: CASSLGQNTEAFF

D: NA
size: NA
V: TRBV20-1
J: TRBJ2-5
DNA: TGCAGTGCTAGAGATGGGACACAAGAGACCCAGTACTTC
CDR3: CSARDGTQETQYF

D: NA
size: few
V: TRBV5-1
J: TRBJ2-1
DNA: TGCGCCAGCAGTCCCGGGACTTCAGAAAATGAGCAGTTCTTC
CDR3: CASSPGTSENEQFF

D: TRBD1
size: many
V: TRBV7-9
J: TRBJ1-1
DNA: TGTGCCAGCAACCCGGACAGGGCTACTGAAGCTTTCTTT
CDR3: CASNPDRATEAFF

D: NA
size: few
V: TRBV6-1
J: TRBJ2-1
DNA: TGTGCCACAGCGTCCAGGGGTGAGCAGTTCTTC
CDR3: CATASRGEQFF

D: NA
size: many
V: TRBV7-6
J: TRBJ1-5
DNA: TGTGCCGGTGACAGCCTTTATAGCAATCAGCCCCAGCATTTT
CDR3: CAGDSLYSNQPQHF

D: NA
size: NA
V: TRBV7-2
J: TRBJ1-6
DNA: TGTGCCAGCAGCCTATCCTGGGGGGATAATTCACCCCTCCACTTT
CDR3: CASSLSWGDNSPLHF

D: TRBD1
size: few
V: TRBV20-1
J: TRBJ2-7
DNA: TGCAGTGCTCCACCTGGACAGGGGACCTACGAGCAGTACTTC
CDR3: CSAPPGQGTYEQYF

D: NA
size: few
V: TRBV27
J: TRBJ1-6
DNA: TGTGCCAGCAGTTTAGAGCGGGGTTCACCCCTCCACTTT
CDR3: CASSLERGSPLHF

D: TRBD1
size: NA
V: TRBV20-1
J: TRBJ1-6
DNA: TGCAGTGCAACCACCGGGACAGGGATGTATTCACCCCTCCACTTT
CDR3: CSATTGTGMYSPLHF

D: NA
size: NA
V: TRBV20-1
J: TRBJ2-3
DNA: TGCAGTGCTACCCGGGACAACCGGCCCCTCACAGATACGCAGTGTTTT
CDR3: CSATRDNRPLTDTQCF

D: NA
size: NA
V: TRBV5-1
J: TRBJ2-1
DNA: TGCGCCAGCAGCGGACAGTTCAATGAGCAGTTCTTC
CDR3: CASSGQFNEQFF

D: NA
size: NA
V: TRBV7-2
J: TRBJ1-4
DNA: TGTGCCAGCAGCTTACGGGGGGCAACTAATGAAAAACTGTTTTTT
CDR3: CASSLRGATNEKLFF

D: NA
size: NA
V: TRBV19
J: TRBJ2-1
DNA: TGTGCCAGTAGCCTCGGGGCGGCGAACAATGAGCAGTTCTTC
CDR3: CASSLGAANNEQFF

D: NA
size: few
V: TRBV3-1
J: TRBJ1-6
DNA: TGTGCCAGCAGCCGAACAGGTGGGAATTCACCCCTCCACTTT
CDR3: CASSRTGGNSPLHF

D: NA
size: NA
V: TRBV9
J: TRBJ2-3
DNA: TGTGCCAGCAGCGTAAGAACTAGCACAGATACGCAGTATTTT
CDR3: CASSVRTSTDTQYF

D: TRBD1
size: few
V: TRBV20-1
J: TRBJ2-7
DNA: TGCAGTGCTAGATCAAGGGACAGCTTCAGCTCCTACGAGCAGTACTTC
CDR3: CSARSRDSFSSYEQYF

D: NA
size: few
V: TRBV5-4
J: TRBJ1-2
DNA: TGTGCCAGCAGCCGAGTAGAGGCCTATGGCTACACCTTC
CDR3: CASSRVEAYGYTF

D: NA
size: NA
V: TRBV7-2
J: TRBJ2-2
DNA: NA
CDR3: CASSRPGTVSYEQYFGPGTGELFF

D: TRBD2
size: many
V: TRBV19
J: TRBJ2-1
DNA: TGTGCCAGTGCGACGGCGGGGGGGCCACACAATGAGCAGTTCTTC
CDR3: CASATAGGPHNEQFF

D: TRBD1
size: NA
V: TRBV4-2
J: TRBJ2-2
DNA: TGTGCCAGCAGCCAAACCGACAGGGGAAGAACCGGGGAGCTGTTTTTT
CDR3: CASSQTDRGRTGELFF

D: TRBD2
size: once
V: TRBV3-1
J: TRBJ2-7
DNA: TGTGCCAGCAGCCAAGACAGACTAGCGGGAGTGTACGAGCAGTACTTC
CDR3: CASSQDRLAGVYEQYF

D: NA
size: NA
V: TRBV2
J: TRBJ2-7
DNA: TGTGCCAGCAGTGAACTACACCCTCCCCCCCCCTACGAGCAGTACTTC
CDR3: CASSELHPPPPYEQYF